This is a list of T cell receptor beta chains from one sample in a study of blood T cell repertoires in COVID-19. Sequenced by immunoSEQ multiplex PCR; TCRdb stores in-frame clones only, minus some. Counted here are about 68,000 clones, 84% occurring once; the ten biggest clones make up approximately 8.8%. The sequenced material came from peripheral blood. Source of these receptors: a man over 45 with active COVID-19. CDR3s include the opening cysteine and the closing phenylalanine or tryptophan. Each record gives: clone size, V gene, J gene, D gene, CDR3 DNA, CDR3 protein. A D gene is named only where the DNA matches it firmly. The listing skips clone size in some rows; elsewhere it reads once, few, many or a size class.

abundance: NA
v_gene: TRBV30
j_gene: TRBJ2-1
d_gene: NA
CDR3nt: TGTGCCTGGAGTCCTATACTGTACAGGGAAGCGTTCTTC
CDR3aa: CAWSPILYREAFF

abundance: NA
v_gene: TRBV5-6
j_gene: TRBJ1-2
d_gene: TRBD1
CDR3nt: TGTGCCAGCATCGGGACAGCAGCGGACTATGGCTACACCTTC
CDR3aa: CASIGTAADYGYTF

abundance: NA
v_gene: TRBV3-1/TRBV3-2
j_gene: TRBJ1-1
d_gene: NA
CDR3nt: TGTGCCAGCAGCCAATGGACAAACACTGAAGCTTTCTTT
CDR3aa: CASSQWTNTEAFF

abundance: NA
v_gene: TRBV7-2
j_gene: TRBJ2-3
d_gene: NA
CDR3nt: TGTGCCAGCAGCGAAGGTCGGGGAGGTACGCAGTATTTT
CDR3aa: CASSEGRGGTQYF

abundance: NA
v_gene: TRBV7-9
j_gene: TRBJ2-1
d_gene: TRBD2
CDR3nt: TGTGCCAGCGCGAGTAGCGGGAGAGCAAATGAGCAGTTCTTC
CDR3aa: CASASSGRANEQFF

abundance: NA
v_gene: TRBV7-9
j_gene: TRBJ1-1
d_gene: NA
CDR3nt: TGTGCCAGCAGCTTATCGGAGGCTGAAGCTTTCTTT
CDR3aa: CASSLSEAEAFF

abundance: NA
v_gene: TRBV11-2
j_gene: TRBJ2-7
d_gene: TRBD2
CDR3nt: TGTGCCAGCAGCACCACCATCCCGCCTAGCGGGAAATACGAGCAGTACTTC
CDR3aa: CASSTTIPPSGKYEQYF

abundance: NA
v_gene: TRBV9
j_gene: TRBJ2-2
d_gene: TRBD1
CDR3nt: TGTGCCAGCAGCGTATTACAGGGGGCGAACACCGGGGAGCTGTTTTTT
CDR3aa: CASSVLQGANTGELFF

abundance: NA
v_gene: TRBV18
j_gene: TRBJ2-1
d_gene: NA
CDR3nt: TGTGCCAGCTCGCTGGGAGTGAATGAGCAGTTCTTC
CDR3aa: CASSLGVNEQFF

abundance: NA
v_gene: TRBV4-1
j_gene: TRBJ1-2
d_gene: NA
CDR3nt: TGCGCCAGCAGCCAAGGGACTGGACCTAACTATGGCTACACCTTC
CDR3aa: CASSQGTGPNYGYTF

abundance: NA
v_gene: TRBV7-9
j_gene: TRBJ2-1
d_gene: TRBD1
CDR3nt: TGTGCCAGCAGCCACCGGGACAGGGGGCGCGATGAGCAGTTCTTC
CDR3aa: CASSHRDRGRDEQFF

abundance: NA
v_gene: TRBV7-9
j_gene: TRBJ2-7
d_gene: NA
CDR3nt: TGTGCCAGCAGCTGGGGACTCTACGAGCAGTACTTC
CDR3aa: CASSWGLYEQYF

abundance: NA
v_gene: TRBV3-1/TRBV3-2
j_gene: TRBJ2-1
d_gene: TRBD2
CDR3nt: TGTGCCAGCAGCCAACCCCCTAGCGGGAGGGAGCAGTTCTTC
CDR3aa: CASSQPPSGREQFF

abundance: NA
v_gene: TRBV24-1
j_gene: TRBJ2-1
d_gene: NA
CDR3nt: TGTGCCACCGGTAGCCTATACGGTAATGAGCAGTTCTTC
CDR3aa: CATGSLYGNEQFF

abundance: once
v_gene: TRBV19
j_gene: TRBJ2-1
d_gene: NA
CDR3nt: TGTGCCAGTAGTTGGGGCGGGGCGATCTACAATGAGCAGTTCTTC
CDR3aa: CASSWGGAIYNEQFF

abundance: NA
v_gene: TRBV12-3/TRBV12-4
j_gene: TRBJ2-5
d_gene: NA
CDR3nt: TGTGCCAGCAGTGGGAGGGGGGGGACCCAGTACTTC
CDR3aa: CASSGRGGTQYF

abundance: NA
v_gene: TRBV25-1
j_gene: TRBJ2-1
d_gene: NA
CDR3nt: TGTGCCAGCACCGAGAGCTCCTACAATGAGCAGTTCTTC
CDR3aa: CASTESSYNEQFF

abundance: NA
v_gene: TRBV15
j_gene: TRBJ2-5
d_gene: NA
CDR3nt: TGTGCCACCAGCAAACCCCGACAGTATCAAGAGACCCAGTACTTC
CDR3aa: CATSKPRQYQETQYF

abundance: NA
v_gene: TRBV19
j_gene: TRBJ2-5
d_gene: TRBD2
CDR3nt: TGTGCCAGTAGTACCCTCTGGGCGGGAGGGAAAGAGACCCAGTACTTC
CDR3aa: CASSTLWAGGKETQYF

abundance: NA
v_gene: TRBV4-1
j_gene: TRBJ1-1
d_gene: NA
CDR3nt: TGCGCCAGCAGCCAAGGACGCCAGGGGTTTAGGAGTGAAGCTTTCTTT
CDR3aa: CASSQGRQGFRSEAFF

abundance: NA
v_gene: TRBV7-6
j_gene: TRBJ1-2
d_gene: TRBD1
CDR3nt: TGTGCCAGCAGCCTAGGGACAGCGCAAGCTAACTATGGCTACACCTTC
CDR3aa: CASSLGTAQANYGYTF

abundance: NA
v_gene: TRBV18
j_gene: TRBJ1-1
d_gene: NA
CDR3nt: TGTGCCAGCTCCCCGCAGGGGATAATGACTGAAGCTTTCTTT
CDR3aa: CASSPQGIMTEAFF

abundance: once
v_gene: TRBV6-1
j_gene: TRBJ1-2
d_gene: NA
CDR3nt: TGTGCCAGCAGTGAAGGAACGGGAGGCCTCTATGGCTACACCTTC
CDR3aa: CASSEGTGGLYGYTF

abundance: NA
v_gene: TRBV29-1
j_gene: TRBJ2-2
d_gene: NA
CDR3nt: TGCAGCGTTGAAGACCATCCCCCAACCGGGGAGCTGTTTTTT
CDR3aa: CSVEDHPPTGELFF

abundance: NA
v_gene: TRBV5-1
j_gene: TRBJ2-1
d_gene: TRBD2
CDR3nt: TGCGCCAGCAGCACCGGACTAGCGGGGCGGGGTGAGCAGTTCTTC
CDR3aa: CASSTGLAGRGEQFF

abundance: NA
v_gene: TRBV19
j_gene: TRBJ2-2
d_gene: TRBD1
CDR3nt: TGTGCCAGCCGGGACAGGGGGTATGGCGGGGAGCTGTTTTTT
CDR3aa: CASRDRGYGGELFF

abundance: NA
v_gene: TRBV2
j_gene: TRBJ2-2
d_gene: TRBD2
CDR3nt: TGTGCCAGACAATCAAGATATTATAGCGGGGGGGCCTCGAACACCGGGGAGCTGTTTTTT
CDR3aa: CARQSRYYSGGASNTGELFF

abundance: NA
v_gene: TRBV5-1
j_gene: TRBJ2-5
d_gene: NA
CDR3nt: TGCGCCAGCTCGCTGAAAAGCGGGCCCCCTGGGGAGACCCAGTACTTC
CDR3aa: CASSLKSGPPGETQYF

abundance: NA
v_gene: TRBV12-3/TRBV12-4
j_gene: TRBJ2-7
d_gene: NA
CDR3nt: TGTGCCAGCAAACAGAGAGGGGGCTACGAGCAGTACTTC
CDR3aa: CASKQRGGYEQYF

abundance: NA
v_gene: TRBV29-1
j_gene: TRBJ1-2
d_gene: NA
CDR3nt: TGCAGCGTCCCTCGTCGGGGGACCTATGGCTACACCTTC
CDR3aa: CSVPRRGTYGYTF

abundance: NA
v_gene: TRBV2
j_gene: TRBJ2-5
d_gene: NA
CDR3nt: TGTGCCAGCAGGGAGGGAGAGACTTGGGGATGGGGAGAGACCCAGTACTTC
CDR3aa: CASREGETWGWGETQYF

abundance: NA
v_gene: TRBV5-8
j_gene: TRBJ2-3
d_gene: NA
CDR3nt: TGTGCCAGCAGCTTGGGAACCACCTACACAGATACGCAGTATTTT
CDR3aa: CASSLGTTYTDTQYF

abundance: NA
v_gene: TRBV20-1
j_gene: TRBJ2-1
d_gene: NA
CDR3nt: TGCAGTGCTAGTGCAGGGTCCTCCTACAATGAGCAGTTCTTC
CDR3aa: CSASAGSSYNEQFF

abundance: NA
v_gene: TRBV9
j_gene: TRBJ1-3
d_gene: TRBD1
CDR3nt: TGTGCCAGCAGCCCTCACCCCGGGACAGAGGGTTTT
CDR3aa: CASSPHPGTEGF

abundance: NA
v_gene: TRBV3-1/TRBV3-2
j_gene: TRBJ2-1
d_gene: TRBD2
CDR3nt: TGTGCCAGCAGCCAAGACCTAGCGGCCTCCTACAATGAGCAGTTCTTC
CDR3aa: CASSQDLAASYNEQFF

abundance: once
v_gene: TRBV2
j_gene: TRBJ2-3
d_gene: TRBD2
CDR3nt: TGTGCCAGCGGATCTAGCGGTAGCACAGATACGCAGTATTTT
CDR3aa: CASGSSGSTDTQYF

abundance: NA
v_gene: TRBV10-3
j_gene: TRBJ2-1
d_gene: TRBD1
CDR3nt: TGTGCCATCAGTGAGTTGGGACCGGGACAGGGTTTTGGGGATGAGCAGTTCTTC
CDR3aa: CAISELGPGQGFGDEQFF

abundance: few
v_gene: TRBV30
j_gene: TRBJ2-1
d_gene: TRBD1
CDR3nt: TGTGCCTATTCTATACCCGGGACAGGGGGCTTCAATGAGCAGTTCTTC
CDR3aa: CAYSIPGTGGFNEQFF

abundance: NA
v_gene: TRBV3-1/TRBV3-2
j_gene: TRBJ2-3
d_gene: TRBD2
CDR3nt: TGTGCCAGCAGCCAAGATTCCCGACTAGCGGGGGGCACTGATACGCAGTATTTT
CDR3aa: CASSQDSRLAGGTDTQYF

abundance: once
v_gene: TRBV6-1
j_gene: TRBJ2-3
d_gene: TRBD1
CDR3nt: TGTGCCAGCAGTGAAGTCAGGGGGCAAGGAGATACGCAGTATTTT
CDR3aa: CASSEVRGQGDTQYF

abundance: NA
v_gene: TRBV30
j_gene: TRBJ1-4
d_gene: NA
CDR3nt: TGTGCCTGGAGGGCTACTAATGAAAAACTGTTTTTT
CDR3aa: CAWRATNEKLFF

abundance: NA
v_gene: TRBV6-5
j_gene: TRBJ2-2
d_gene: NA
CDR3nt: TGTGCCAGCAGTTATTCAGGGGAACGCACCGGGGAGCTGTTTTTT
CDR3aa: CASSYSGERTGELFF

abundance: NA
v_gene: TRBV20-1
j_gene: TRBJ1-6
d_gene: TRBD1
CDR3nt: TGCAGTGCTAGTTTTTCCGGGACAGACGGGACAATCAGCTCCTATAATTCACCCCTCCACTTT
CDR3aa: CSASFSGTDGTISSYNSPLHF

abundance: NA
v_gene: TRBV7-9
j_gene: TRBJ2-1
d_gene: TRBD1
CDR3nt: TGTGCCAGCAGCCTAGGACAGGCACGCTACAATGAGCAGTTCTTC
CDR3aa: CASSLGQARYNEQFF

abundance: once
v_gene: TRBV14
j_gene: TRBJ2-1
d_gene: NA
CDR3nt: TGTGCCAGCAGCCAAGACCCCCCGGGAGAGTCCTACAATGAGCAGTTCTTC
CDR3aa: CASSQDPPGESYNEQFF

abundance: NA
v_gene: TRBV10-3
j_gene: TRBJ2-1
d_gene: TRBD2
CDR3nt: TGTGCCATCAGTGAATCGGCTAGCGGGGGCCACAATGAGCAGTTCTTC
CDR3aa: CAISESASGGHNEQFF

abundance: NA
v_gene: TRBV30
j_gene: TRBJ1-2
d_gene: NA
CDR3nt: TGTGCCTGGAGTGGCGCGCCCCCCGGCTACACCTTC
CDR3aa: CAWSGAPPGYTF

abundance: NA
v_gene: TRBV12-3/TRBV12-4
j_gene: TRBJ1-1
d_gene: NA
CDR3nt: TGTGCCAGCAGCTACACTGAAGCTTTCTTT
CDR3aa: CASSYTEAFF

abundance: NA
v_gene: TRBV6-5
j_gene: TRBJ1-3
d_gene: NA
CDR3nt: TGTGCCGTAGGGGCGGTGAACTCTGGAAACACCATATATTTT
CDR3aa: CAVGAVNSGNTIYF

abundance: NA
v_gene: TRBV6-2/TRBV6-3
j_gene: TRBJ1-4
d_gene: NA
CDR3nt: TGTGCCAGCAGTTACCGACAACGGGGTGGAGAAAAACTGTTTTTT
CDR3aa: CASSYRQRGGEKLFF

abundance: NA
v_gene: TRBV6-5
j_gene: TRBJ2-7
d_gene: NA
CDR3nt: TGTGCCAGCAGGAGACAGGAAGGTGTCTACGAGCAGTACTTC
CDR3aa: CASRRQEGVYEQYF